This paragraph covers one T cell receptor (beta chain) sequence. The sample belongs to a study of T cell responses to AZD1222 COVID-19 vaccine. Libraries were prepared by immunoSEQ multiplex PCR; TCRdb keeps only in-frame clonotypes and omits some of them. This table holds under 200,000 clones, more than 70% found once. Germline V gene data show CDR1 as SNHLY and CDR2 as FYNNEI. The V and J ends lost 4 bases and 8 bases, in that order; junction bases with no gene match: 8. This CDR3 comprises 14 residues. V gene TRBV2 combines with J gene TRBJ2-1; 7 bases fit TRBD1. This TCR was sampled from an adult in good health. The source was peripheral blood, collected on day 0 of AZD1222 vaccination. CDR3: CASSADRIGDEQFF. The CDR3 DNA reads as TGTGCCAGCAGTGCGGACAGGATAGGCGATGAGCAGTTCTTC.